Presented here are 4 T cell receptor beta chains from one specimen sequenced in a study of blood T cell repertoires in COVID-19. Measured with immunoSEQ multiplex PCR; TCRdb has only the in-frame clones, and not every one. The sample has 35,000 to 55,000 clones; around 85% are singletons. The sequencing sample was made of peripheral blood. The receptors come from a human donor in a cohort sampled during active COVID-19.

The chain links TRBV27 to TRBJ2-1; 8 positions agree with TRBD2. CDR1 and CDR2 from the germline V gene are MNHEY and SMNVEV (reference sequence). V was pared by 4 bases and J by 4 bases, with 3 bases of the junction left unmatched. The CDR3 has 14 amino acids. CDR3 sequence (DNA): TGTGCCAGCAGTTATAGCGGGGAGTACAATGAGCAGTTCTTC. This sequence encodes CASSYSGEYNEQFF.

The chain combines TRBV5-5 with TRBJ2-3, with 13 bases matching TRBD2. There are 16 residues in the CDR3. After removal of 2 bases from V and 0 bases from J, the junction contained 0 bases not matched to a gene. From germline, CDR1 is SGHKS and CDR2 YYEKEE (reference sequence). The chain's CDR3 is CASSLLAGGSTDTQYF. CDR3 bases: TGTGCCAGCAGCTTACTAGCGGGGGGGAGCACAGATACGCAGTATTTT.

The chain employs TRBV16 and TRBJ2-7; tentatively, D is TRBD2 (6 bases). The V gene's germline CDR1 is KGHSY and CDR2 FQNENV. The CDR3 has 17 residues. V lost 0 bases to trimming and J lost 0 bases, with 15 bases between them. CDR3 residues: CASSQSGKGLSSYEQYF. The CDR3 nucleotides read TGTGCCAGCAGCCAATCGGGGAAGGGACTGAGCTCCTACGAGCAGTACTTC.

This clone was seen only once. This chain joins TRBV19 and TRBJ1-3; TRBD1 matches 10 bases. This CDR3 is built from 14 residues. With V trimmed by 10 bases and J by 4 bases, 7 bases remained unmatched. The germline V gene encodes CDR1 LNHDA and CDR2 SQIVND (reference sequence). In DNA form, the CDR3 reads TGTGCCACCCTCGGGACAGGGGAAGGAAACACCATATATTTT. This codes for CATLGTGEGNTIYF. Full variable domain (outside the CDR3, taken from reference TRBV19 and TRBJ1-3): DGGITQSPKYLFRKEGQNVTLSCEQNLNHDAMYWYRQDPGQGLRLIYYSQIVNDFQKGDIAEGYSVSREKKESFPLTVTSAQKNPTAFYLCATLGTGEGNTIYFGEGSWLTVV.